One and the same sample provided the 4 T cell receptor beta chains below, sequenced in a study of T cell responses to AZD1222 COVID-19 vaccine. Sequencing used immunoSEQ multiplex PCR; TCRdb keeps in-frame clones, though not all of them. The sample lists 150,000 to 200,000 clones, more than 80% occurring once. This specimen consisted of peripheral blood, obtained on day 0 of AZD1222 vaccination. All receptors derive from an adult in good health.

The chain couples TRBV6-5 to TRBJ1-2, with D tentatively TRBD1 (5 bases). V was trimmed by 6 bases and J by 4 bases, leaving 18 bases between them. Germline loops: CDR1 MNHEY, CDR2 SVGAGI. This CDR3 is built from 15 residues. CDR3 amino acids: CASSLTWGGTYGYTF. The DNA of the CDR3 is TGTGCCAGCAGCTTAACCTGGGGCGGTACCTATGGCTACACCTTC.

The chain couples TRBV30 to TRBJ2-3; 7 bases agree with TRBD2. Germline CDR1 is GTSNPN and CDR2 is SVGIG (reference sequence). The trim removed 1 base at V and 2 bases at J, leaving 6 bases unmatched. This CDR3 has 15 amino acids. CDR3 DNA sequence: TGTGCCTGGAGTGGTCCAGCGGGACTCACAGATACGCAGTATTTT. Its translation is CAWSGPAGLTDTQYF. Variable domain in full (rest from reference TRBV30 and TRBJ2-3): SQTIHQWPATLVQPVGSPLSLECTVEGTSNPNLYWYRQAAGRGLQLLFYSVGIGQISSEVPQNLSASRPQDRQFILSSKKLLLSDSGFYLCAWSGPAGLTDTQYFGPGTRLTVL.

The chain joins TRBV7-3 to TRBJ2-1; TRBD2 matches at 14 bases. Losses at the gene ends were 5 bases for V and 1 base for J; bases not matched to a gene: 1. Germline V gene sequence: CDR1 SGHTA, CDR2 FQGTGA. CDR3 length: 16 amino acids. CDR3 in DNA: TGTGCCAGCAGCCGACTAGCGGGAGGGTCCTACAATGAGCAGTTCTTC. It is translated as CASSRLAGGSYNEQFF. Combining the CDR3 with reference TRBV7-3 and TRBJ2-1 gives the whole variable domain GAGVSQTPSNKVTEKGKYVELRCDPISGHTALYWYRQSLGQGPEFLIYFQGTGAADDSGLPNDRFFAVRPEGSVSTLKIQRTERGDSAVYLCASSRLAGGSYNEQFFGPGTRLTVL.

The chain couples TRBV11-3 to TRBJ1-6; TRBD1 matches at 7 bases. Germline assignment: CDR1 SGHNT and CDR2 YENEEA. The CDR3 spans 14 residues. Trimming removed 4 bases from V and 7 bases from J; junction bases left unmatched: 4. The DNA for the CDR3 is TGTGCCAGCAGCTCTCGGGACAGCAATTCACCCCTCCACTTT. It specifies CASSSRDSNSPLHF.